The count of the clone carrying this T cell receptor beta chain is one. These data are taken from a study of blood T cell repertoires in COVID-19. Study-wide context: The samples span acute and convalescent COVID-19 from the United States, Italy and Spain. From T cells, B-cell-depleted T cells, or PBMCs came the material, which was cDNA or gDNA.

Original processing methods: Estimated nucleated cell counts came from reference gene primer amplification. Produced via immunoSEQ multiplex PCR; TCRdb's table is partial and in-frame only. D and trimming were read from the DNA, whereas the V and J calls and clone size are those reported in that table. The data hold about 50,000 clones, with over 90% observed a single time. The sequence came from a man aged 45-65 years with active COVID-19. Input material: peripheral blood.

The CDR3 spells CATSDSPPQGASNEQFF. The CDR3 coding sequence is TGTGCCACCAGTGATTCTCCCCCGCAGGGGGCCAGCAATGAGCAGTTCTTC. The rearrangement uses TRBV24-1 and TRBJ2-1, with 8 bases that match TRBD1. Germline trimming cut 2 bases from V and 6 bases from J; bases unmatched to any gene: 11. The CDR3 totals 17 residues. Looked up from germline, CDR1 is KGHDR and CDR2 is SFDVKD.